Presented here are 32 T cell receptor beta chains from one specimen sequenced in a study of shared clonotypes between healthy human individuals. TCRdb's table, derived via immunoSEQ multiplex PCR, lists solely in-frame clones and lacks some. The sample lists over a million clones; about 75% were seen once. Sequencing was performed on memory CD4+ T cells sorted from blood. Regarding subset: CD45RA-negative fraction. The receptors come from a man between 18 and 29 years old in good health.

In nucleotides, the CDR3 is TGTGCCAGCGGTAGGGGCGTCAGTAGTTCACCCCTCCACTTT. Its protein product is CASGRGVSSSPLHF. The chain links TRBV2 to TRBJ1-6, with D maybe TRBD1 (5 bases). CDR1 is SNHLY and CDR2 is FYNNEI in the germline V gene. This CDR3 has 14 residues. The V end lost 8 bases, the J end lost 9 bases, and 17 bases lay between the germline ends.

The chain couples TRBV7-2 to TRBJ2-2; no reliable D call. The length of the CDR3 is 14 residues. Trimming cost V 5 bases and J 4 bases, with 11 bases left between them. The germline V gene encodes CDR1 SGHTA and CDR2 FQGNSA. The CDR3 sequence: CASSPRVRTGELFF. CDR3 nucleotides: TGTGCCAGCAGCCCTCGGGTCCGCACCGGGGAGCTGTTTTTT.

This clone was seen a single time. This chain joins TRBV5-5 and TRBJ1-2; 8 bases are shared with TRBD1. V shed 5 bases, J shed 4 bases, and the junction held 7 bases outside the gene matches. Germline CDR1 is SGHKS and CDR2 is YYEKEE (reference sequence). The CDR3 covers 14 residues. CDR3 sequence: CASSTGGTGYGYTF. CDR3 DNA: TGTGCCAGCAGTACAGGGGGTACAGGCTATGGCTACACCTTC.

The rearrangement links TRBV19 to TRBJ2-1; D is unclear. The germline V gene encodes CDR1 LNHDA and CDR2 SQIVND (reference sequence). V was clipped by 6 bases and J by 5 bases, with 5 bases between them. The CDR3 contains 11 residues. CDR3 amino acids: CASRRNNEQFF. For the CDR3, the DNA is TGTGCCAGTAGGAGGAACAATGAGCAGTTCTTC.

This sequence joins TRBV5-1 and TRBJ1-2; D perhaps matches TRBD1 (6 bases). V lost 0 bases and J 7 bases, leaving 19 bases between the germline ends. Germline CDR1 reads SGHRS; CDR2 reads YFSETQ. This CDR3 is built from 16 residues. For the CDR3, the DNA is TGCGCCAGCAGCTTGGCCGTGTCAGGGGCGGGACCTGGCTACACCTTC. Translating it yields CASSLAVSGAGPGYTF. Using reference TRBV5-1 and TRBJ1-2 for the parts outside the CDR3, the full variable domain is KAGVTQTPRYLIKTRGQQVTLSCSPISGHRSVSWYQQTPGQGLQFLFEYFSETQRNKGNFPGRFSGRQFSNSRSEMNVSTLELGDSALYLCASSLAVSGAGPGYTFGSGTRLTVV.

The chain joins TRBV29-1 to TRBJ1-4; D is uncertain. The CDR3 contains 13 residues. V lost 4 bases to trimming and J lost 0 bases, with 6 bases between them. Germline CDR1 and CDR2: SQVTM and ANQGSEA. As DNA, the CDR3 is TGCAGCGTTGTCTCTGCAACTAATGAAAAACTGTTTTTT. This gives the protein CSVVSATNEKLFF.

This clone showed up just a few times. The chain couples TRBV19 to TRBJ1-1, with 7 bases fitting TRBD1. This CDR3 contains 17 residues. Trimming at V came to 3 bases and at J to 1 base, leaving 11 bases not matched to a gene. The germline gives CDR1 LNHDA, CDR2 SQIVND (reference sequence). The chain's CDR3 is CASSIDPRQGSNTEAFF. The CDR3 nucleotides are TGTGCCAGTAGTATCGATCCTCGACAGGGATCGAACACTGAAGCTTTCTTT.

This chain connects TRBV29-1 to TRBJ2-5; a possible D gene is TRBD1 (6 bases). The germline V gene has CDR1 SQVTM and CDR2 ANQGSEA. The V and J ends lost 0 bases and 0 bases respectively, with 11 bases between them. This CDR3 is built from 15 residues. DNA for the CDR3: TGCAGCGTTGAAGATGGACAGTGGTACCAAGAGACCCAGTACTTC. Protein product: CSVEDGQWYQETQYF.

The chain combines TRBV2 with TRBJ1-2; the D is unclear. Germline-derived CDR1 and CDR2 are SNHLY and FYNNEI. The CDR3 has 13 residues. V gave up 11 bases and J gave up 0 bases, with 13 bases separating them. As DNA, the CDR3 is TGTGCCGGTAGGGAGAGCACTAACTATGGCTACACCTTC. Encoded protein: CAGRESTNYGYTF.

V and J are TRBV18 and TRBJ2-5; 8 positions agree with TRBD1. V shed 5 bases and J 5 bases; nucleotides not matched to a gene: 4. The CDR3 is 13 residues long. Germline CDR1 reads KGHSH; CDR2 reads LQKENI. CDR3 sequence: CASSTTGGETQYF. CDR3 nucleotide sequence: TGTGCCAGCTCAACTACAGGGGGGGAGACCCAGTACTTC.

The CDR3 loop is CASSGRGYASSYNEQFF. The CDR3 DNA is TGTGCCAGCAGCGGCCGAGGTTATGCCAGCTCCTACAATGAGCAGTTCTTC. V usage is TRBV9 and J usage is TRBJ2-1; no clear D gene. V gave up 3 bases and J gave up 0 bases, with 16 bases separating them. Germline CDR1 and CDR2: SGDLS and YYNGEE. The CDR3 contains 17 residues.

This chain links TRBV6-5 with TRBJ2-7, with D maybe TRBD1 (5 bases). Trimming cost V 6 bases and J 0 bases, with 15 bases left between them. The CDR3 is made up of 15 amino acids. Per the germline V gene, CDR1 is MNHEY and CDR2 is SVGAGI. CDR3 DNA: TGTGCCAGCAGCACGACAAGGGGATACTCCTACGAGCAGTACTTC. Translation: CASSTTRGYSYEQYF.

About this clone: Other nucleotide sequences from this sample produce the same CDR3. The chain couples TRBV7-9 to TRBJ1-2; D possibly corresponds to TRBD1 (6 bases). This CDR3 has 15 residues. In germline, CDR1 is SEHNR, CDR2 FQNEAQ (reference sequence). V lost 1 base and J lost 0, with 9 bases in between. CDR3 in amino acids: CASSLGGAANYGYTF. CDR3 DNA sequence: TGTGCCAGCAGCTTAGGGGGGGCCGCTAACTATGGCTACACCTTC. The full variable domain, with the rest looked up from reference TRBV7-9 and TRBJ1-2, is DTGVSQNPRHKITKRGQNVTFRCDPISEHNRLYWYRQTLGQGPEFLTYFQNEAQLEKSRLLSDRFSAERPKGSFSTLEIQRTEQGDSAMYLCASSLGGAANYGYTFGSGTRLTVV.

The chain is built from TRBV18 and TRBJ2-3; 8 positions match TRBD2. The CDR3 contains 16 residues. From germline, CDR1 is KGHSH and CDR2 LQKENI. With 3 bases clipped from V and 1 base from J, the junction kept 6 bases outside the gene matches. CDR3 in DNA: TGTGCCAGCTCACCCCTGGGACTAGTGGGCACAGATACGCAGTATTTT. Translated: CASSPLGLVGTDTQYF.

Comments on this clone: The DNA is left out, because the CDR3 cannot be placed on it with certainty; the CDR3 is given as TCRdb lists it. The gene calls are TRBV6-6 and TRBJ1-6; the D segment call TRBD1 is taken from the table without a DNA check. The CDR3 adds up to 15 amino acids, both ends counted. Germline V lookup: CDR1 MNHNY, CDR2 SVGAGI (reference sequence). The CDR3 sequence is CASSSSGQINSPLHF.

This clone was seen a single time. The rearrangement uses TRBV27 and TRBJ1-1; the D is unclear. The germline CDR1 and CDR2 sequences are MNHEY and SMNVEV (reference sequence). Trimming left V 8 bases short and J 0 bases short, with 13 bases between. The CDR3 runs to 14 residues. Here the CDR3 reads CASWAGLMNTEAFF. The CDR3 region has the DNA TGTGCCAGCTGGGCAGGCTTAATGAACACTGAAGCTTTCTTT.

The sample holds a few counts of this clone. The chain uses TRBV23-1 and TRBJ1-2; 9 bases match TRBD1. Being an ORF, TRBV23-1 has a function that is uncertain. The CDR3 runs 16 residues. V was clipped by 4 bases and J by 4 bases; unmatched bases: 10. CDR3 region: CASSLKVGQGFYGYTF. The CDR3 DNA reads as TGCGCCAGCAGTCTAAAGGTAGGACAGGGGTTCTATGGCTACACCTTC.

There are a few counts of this clone. The gene calls are TRBV9 and TRBJ2-4, with D uncertain. Germline V CDR1 and CDR2: SGDLS, YYNGEE. V lost 0 bases and J lost 2, with 15 bases in between. The length of the CDR3 is 17 residues. In nucleotides, the CDR3 is TGTGCCAGCAGCGTAGATCTGGGGTTGGGGTCCAAAAACATTCAGTACTTC. Protein product: CASSVDLGLGSKNIQYF. Using reference TRBV9 and TRBJ2-4 for the parts outside the CDR3, the full variable domain is DSGVTQTPKHLITATGQRVTLRCSPRSGDLSVYWYQQSLDQGLQFLIQYYNGEERAKGNILERFSAQQFPDLHSELNLSSLELGDSALYFCASSVDLGLGSKNIQYFGAGTRLSVL.

This clone has a handful of counts. The chain links TRBV5-6 to TRBJ2-5; no reliable D call. This CDR3 contains 14 residues. Germline V gene lookup returns CDR1 SGHDT and CDR2 YYEEEE. V lost 4 bases and J lost 5, with 15 bases in between. The chain's CDR3 is CASSPTWVRETQYF. The CDR3, as DNA: TGTGCCAGCAGCCCCACCTGGGTCCGTGAGACCCAGTACTTC. The whole variable domain, filled in from reference TRBV5-6 and TRBJ2-5, reads DAGVTQSPTHLIKTRGQQVTLRCSPKSGHDTVSWYQQALGQGPQFIFQYYEEEERQRGNFPDRFSGHQFPNYSSELNVNALLLGDSALYLCASSPTWVRETQYFGPGTRLLVL.

CDR3 amino acids: CSVAQVVMNTEAFF. The CDR3 DNA follows: TGCAGCGTCGCCCAAGTTGTCATGAACACTGAAGCTTTCTTT. V usage is TRBV29-1 and J usage is TRBJ1-1; D unclear. Trimming stripped 6 bases from V and 0 bases from J, with 14 bases between. Germline loops: CDR1 SQVTM, CDR2 ANQGSEA. This CDR3 is built from 14 residues.

Note on this clone: The sample holds other DNA sequences that translate to the same CDR3. The chain uses TRBV5-1 and TRBJ2-7, with 10 bases lining up with TRBD2. J lost 3 bases, V lost 3 bases, and 3 bases had no gene match. The CDR3 contains 14 residues. Germline V gene sequence: CDR1 SGHRS, CDR2 YFSETQ. CDR3 sequence reads: CASSSSGSSYEQYF. DNA for the CDR3: TGCGCCAGCAGCTCTAGCGGGAGTAGCTACGAGCAGTACTTC.

The chain is built from TRBV6-5 and TRBJ2-1; D might be TRBD2 (7 bases). V dropped 8 bases and J dropped 8 bases, with 19 bases sitting between them. Per the germline V gene, CDR1 is MNHEY and CDR2 is SVGAGI. CDR3 length: 14 residues. CDR3 in amino acids: CASYQGRASDEQFF. In DNA, the CDR3 is TGTGCCAGCTACCAGGGGAGGGCCTCGGATGAGCAGTTCTTC.

CDR3 bases: TGTGCCATCAGCCCAGATACAGGGAGCACCTACGAGCAGTACTTC. This encodes CAISPDTGSTYEQYF. The gene calls are TRBV10-3 and TRBJ2-7; D possibly corresponds to TRBD1 (6 bases). The CDR3 runs 15 residues. V was shortened by 6 bases and J by 2 bases, with 17 bases between the two germline ends. Germline V gene sequence: CDR1 ENHRY, CDR2 SYGVKD.

The genes are TRBV6-6 and TRBJ1-5; D not certain. The V gene's germline CDR1 is MNHNY and CDR2 SVGAGI (reference sequence). The V and J ends lost 3 bases and 0 bases respectively, with 9 bases between them. This CDR3 region has 15 residues. In DNA form, the CDR3 reads TGTGCCAGCAGTTATGAGGGTTATAGCAATCAGCCCCAGCATTTT. This gives the protein CASSYEGYSNQPQHF.

The V call is TRBV14, the J call TRBJ1-2, with D possibly matching TRBD1 (5 bases). V was clipped by 6 bases and J by 7 bases, with 18 bases between them. The length of the CDR3 is 14 residues. Germline loops: CDR1 SGHDN, CDR2 FVKESK. This CDR3 is CASSRDLTKAGYTF. CDR3 nucleotide sequence: TGTGCCAGCAGTCGGGACCTTACCAAGGCTGGCTACACCTTC.

The table lists this clone with many counts. The V and J genes are TRBV10-3 and TRBJ1-1; unclear D gene. The CDR3 is made up of 15 amino acids. V was cut by 0 bases and J by 1 base, with 9 bases left in between. Germline V gene data show CDR1 as ENHRY and CDR2 as SYGVKD. The CDR3 sequence is CAISESDISNTEAFF. The CDR3, as DNA: TGTGCCATCAGTGAGTCAGACATTTCGAACACTGAAGCTTTCTTT.

This sequence joins TRBV7-2 and TRBJ2-1; D might be TRBD2 (6 bases). Trimming left V 2 bases short and J 5 bases short, with 16 bases between. This CDR3 spans 16 amino acids. Germline-derived CDR1 and CDR2 are SGHTA and FQGNSA. The CDR3 region has the DNA TGTGCCAGCAGCTTAAACCCGCGACTAGGAGACAATGAGCAGTTCTTC. Translation: CASSLNPRLGDNEQFF.

This clone occurred once. The chain employs TRBV19 and TRBJ2-2; D possibly matches TRBD1 or TRBD2 (5 bases each). The CDR3 sequence is 13 residues long. Trimming took off 5 bases at V and 6 bases at J, with 10 bases between the two ends. Germline lookup yields CDR1 LNHDA and CDR2 SQIVND (reference sequence). The DNA of the CDR3 is TGTGCCAGTAGTCCGGGGCTTCCCGGGGAGCTGTTTTTT. Its translation is CASSPGLPGELFF.

The chain uses TRBV10-3 and TRBJ2-2; 7 bases line up with TRBD1. The germline V gene has CDR1 ENHRY and CDR2 SYGVKD. This CDR3 has 14 residues. The junction had 5 bases not matched to a gene; V was cut back by 7 bases and J by 3 bases. The CDR3 here is CAINTGVDTGELFF. The CDR3 DNA reads as TGTGCCATCAATACAGGGGTAGACACCGGGGAGCTGTTTTTT.

The chain carries TRBV18 and TRBJ1-5; D may be TRBD1 (6 bases). V gave up 2 bases and J gave up 7 bases, with 18 bases separating them. Germline values: CDR1 KGHSH, CDR2 LQKENI. CDR3 size: 16 residues. The CDR3 spells CASSPWGVPGDQPQHF. For the CDR3, the DNA is TGTGCCAGCTCACCATGGGGGGTTCCAGGGGACCAGCCCCAGCATTTT.

V gene TRBV9 combines with J gene TRBJ2-6; 7 bases fit TRBD2. J gave up 0 bases and V 4 bases, and 1 base lay outside the gene matches. CDR1 is SGDLS, CDR2 YYNGEE, per germline. The CDR3 length is 15 residues. The CDR3 DNA is TGTGCCAGCAGCCGGGGGGACTCTGGGGCCAACGTCCTGACTTTC. This translates into CASSRGDSGANVLTF.

V is TRBV6-5 and J is TRBJ1-6; 7 bases align to TRBD1. This CDR3 has 15 amino acids. The V gene's germline CDR1 is MNHEY and CDR2 SVGAGI. V dropped 5 bases and J dropped 5; count of bases not matched to a gene: 6. The CDR3 loop is CASSRNRGNNSPLHF. The CDR3 bases are TGTGCCAGCAGTCGGAACAGGGGCAATAATTCACCCCTCCACTTT.